This T cell receptor (beta chain) was captured by sequencing in a study of control samples from healthy donors and cancer patients. CDR3 length equals 12 residues. The V gene lost 5 bases and the J gene lost 2 bases, with 5 bases spanning the gap. Germline-derived CDR1 and CDR2 are SGHTA and FQGNSA. Some clones are missing from TCRdb's copy, which holds only in-frame ones; the method was immunoSEQ multiplex PCR. The table lists 100,000 to 150,000 clones, roughly nine tenths of them singletons. The clonotype was recovered from a woman between 18 and 29 years old in good health. The sample consisted of blood. This chain links TRBV7-2 with TRBJ2-3; the D is unclear. The CDR3 nucleotides read TGTGCCAGCAGCCGGAACACAGATACGCAGTATTTT. Protein: CASSRNTDTQYF.